This T cell receptor (beta chain) derives from a study of CD8 T cells in ankylosing spondylitis. This clonotype turned up a few times. Its antigen is unknown. Making the TCR beta libraries involved quantitative 5'-RACE with molecular barcodes. TCRdb itself ran the 5' RACE reads through MiXCR, one entry per CDR3 protein. The sample includes about 700,000 distinct CDR3 sequences, roughly 20% of them seen just once. General observations from the study: A TCR beta motif made of about 8 highly homologous variants seemed typical of ankylosing spondylitis blood. A CD8+ phenotype characterized the disease-linked clones, which were relatively rare in peripheral blood. Significant enrichment of disease-linked clones was reportedly seen in matched ankylosing spondylitis synovial fluid.

Germline lookup yields CDR1 LGHNA and CDR2 YNFKEQ. Trimming took 0 bases from V and 7 from J, leaving 9 bases between them. This CDR3 spans 14 amino acids. Material: blood, either unsorted or a sorted T cell fraction (not recorded which). The sequence was obtained from a male donor with ankylosing spondylitis. This chain uses TRBV4-2 with TRBJ2-2, with D tentatively TRBD2 (6 bases). As DNA, the CDR3 is TGTGCCAGCAGCCAAGATCGGGGGTACGGGGAGCTGTTTTTT. Its protein is CASSQDRGYGELFF.